Here is one TCR beta chain with its context. The target antigen is unknown. V lost 2 bases and J 3 bases, leaving 11 bases between the germline ends. The CDR3 consists of 14 residues. The germline V gene encodes CDR1 SEHNR and CDR2 FQNEAQ (reference sequence). Use of 60 Vbeta and 13 Jbeta primers characterized the PCR. Per the study methods: The authors later counted 65 million to 90 million unique TCR beta chains, some 10 million of them shared. Data came from immunoSEQ multiplex PCR; TCRdb stores just in-frame clones and leaves some out. Clonal size and the V and J genes are those of that table, whereas D and trimming came from the DNA. This table holds approximately 150,000 clones, roughly 80% found once. This entry comes from a study of cytomegalovirus exposure and HLA in healthy donors. Study-level findings and limits: The study recorded about 160 TCR beta chains that were cytomegalovirus-associated.

V gene TRBV7-9 combines with J gene TRBJ2-7; maybe TRBD1 (6 bases). The sample comprised PBMCs. This TCR came from a man younger than 40 in good health and CMV-seropositive. DNA of the CDR3: TGTGCCAGCAGCTTACCACAGGGAAGCTACGAGCAGTACTTC. Amino acids: CASSLPQGSYEQYF.